Presented here are 7 T cell receptor beta chains from one specimen sequenced in a study of blood T cell repertoires in COVID-19. Here immunoSEQ multiplex PCR was the method, and the copy in TCRdb shows in-frame clones only, minus some. Among 40,000 to 55,000 clones listed, over 75% were seen once. The material sequenced was peripheral blood. The receptor source for this set is a human donor in a cohort sampled during active COVID-19.

This chain joins TRBV18 and TRBJ2-7; 11 bases agree with TRBD2. The germline CDR1 and CDR2 sequences are KGHSH and LQKENI. The J segment lost 0 bases and the V segment lost 4 bases, leaving 5 bases of the junction unmatched. There are 16 residues in the CDR3. CDR3 bases: TGTGCCAGCTCACTTATGACTAGCGGGGCCTCCTACGAGCAGTACTTC. As protein: CASSLMTSGASYEQYF.

The chain has TRBV2 and TRBJ2-5; 12 positions match TRBD2. Germline CDR1 reads SNHLY; CDR2 reads FYNNEI. The CDR3 is 14 amino acids. After removal of 6 bases from V and 4 bases from J, the junction contained 3 bases not matched to a gene. The CDR3 nucleotides are TGTGCCAGCAGGGCGGGACTAGCGGGAGAGACCCAGTACTTC. This encodes CASRAGLAGETQYF.

This rearrangement joins TRBV6-5 to TRBJ2-5, with a possible D match to TRBD1 (6 bases). Trimming took off 6 bases at V and 2 bases at J, with 13 bases between the two ends. This CDR3 is built from 14 residues. Germline values: CDR1 MNHEY, CDR2 SVGAGI. The CDR3 DNA sequence: TGTGCCAGCAGCCCCGGGACACGTCAAGAGACCCAGTACTTC. It codes for CASSPGTRQETQYF.

The chain is built from TRBV15 and TRBJ2-7; D uncertain. Trimming took 0 bases from V and 3 from J, leaving 9 bases between them. Germline V gene sequence: CDR1 LNHNV, CDR2 YYDKDF (reference sequence). The CDR3 is made up of 14 amino acids. This CDR3 reads CATSRDRGLYEQYF. DNA of the CDR3: TGTGCCACCAGCAGAGATCGAGGCCTCTACGAGCAGTACTTC.

On this clone: A far larger clone is one nucleotide away, so this likely arose from a read error. This sequence joins TRBV11-2 and TRBJ2-7; 13 nucleotides align to TRBD2. V lost 1 base, J lost 6 bases, and 0 bases stayed unmatched. Germline V gives CDR1 SGHAT, CDR2 FQNNGV. The CDR3 contains 14 residues. The CDR3 DNA follows: TGTGCCAGCAGCTTAGGACTAGCGGGAGGCGAGCAGTACTTC. Protein sequence: CASSLGLAGGEQYF. The entire variable domain, with the rest obtained from reference TRBV11-2 and TRBJ2-7, is as follows: EAGVAQSPRYKIIEKRQSVAFWCNPISGHATLYWYQQILGQGPKLLIQFQNNGVVDDSQLPKDRFSAERLKGVDSTLKIQPAKLEDSAVYLCASSLGLAGGEQYFGPGTRLTVT.

The rearrangement links TRBV18 to TRBJ2-7; D may be TRBD2 (5 bases). V lost 0 bases to trimming and J lost 2 bases, with 8 bases between them. This CDR3 region has 14 residues. Germline CDR1 is KGHSH and CDR2 is LQKENI. CDR3 loop: CASSPPSEPYEQYF. Here the CDR3 DNA reads TGTGCCAGCTCACCACCTAGCGAACCCTACGAGCAGTACTTC.

V gene TRBV19 combines with J gene TRBJ2-1; TRBD2 aligns across 14 bases. Trimming at V came to 3 bases and at J to 9 bases, leaving 16 bases not matched to a gene. The CDR3 totals 19 residues. Germline-derived CDR1 and CDR2 are LNHDA and SQIVND (reference sequence). CDR3 nucleotide sequence: TGTGCCAGTAGTATTCGCCCCTCCCGACTAGCGGGAGGGAGTTCTGAGCAGTTCTTC. This encodes CASSIRPSRLAGGSSEQFF.